A single sample gave rise to the 7 T cell receptor beta chains below, sequenced in a study of graft-versus-host responses after intestinal transplantation. No cognate antigen is known for these TCRs. This table comes from immunoSEQ multiplex PCR, and its TCRdb copy is limited to in-frame clones, with some not included. The sample lists some 39,000 clones, 95% occurring once. The sample consisted of unstimulated CD8+ T cells sorted from spleen or lymph node cells, taken before transplant. The source of these receptors is a human donor who was the organ donor for an intestinal transplant.

J is TRBJ2-3 and V is TRBV4-3, with TRBD2 identical over 8 bases. The V gene end was trimmed by 5 bases and the J gene end by 6 bases; junction bases not matched to a gene: 19. This CDR3 contains 18 residues. From germline, CDR1 is LGHNA and CDR2 YSLEER. CDR3 sequence reads: CASSARGGGSSGVDTQYF. In DNA, the CDR3 is TGCGCCAGCAGCGCCCGGGGCGGGGGGTCCTCCGGGGTGGATACGCAGTATTTT.

The chain recombines TRBV2 with TRBJ1-2, with D unclear. The CDR3 sequence is 13 residues long. Germline CDR1 reads SNHLY; CDR2 reads FYNNEI. Trimming took 4 bases from V and 8 from J, leaving 14 bases between them. The CDR3 coding sequence is TGTGCCAGCAGTGGCATACAGCCCAAGGGCTACACCTTC. This sequence encodes CASSGIQPKGYTF.

V gene TRBV5-4 combines with J gene TRBJ1-3; 7 nucleotides match TRBD1. Germline V CDR1 and CDR2: SGHNT, YYREEE (reference sequence). J lost 7 bases, V lost 4 bases, and 14 bases had no gene match. This CDR3 has 16 amino acids. The CDR3 is CASSLQGQPRGNTIYF. Written as DNA, the CDR3 is TGTGCCAGCAGCCTTCAGGGACAGCCTCGGGGGAACACCATATATTTT. The complete variable domain, with remaining parts taken from reference TRBV5-4 and TRBJ1-3, reads ETGVTQSPTHLIKTRGQQVTLRCSSQSGHNTVSWYQQALGQGPQFIFQYYREEENGRGNFPPRFSGLQFPNYSSELNVNALELDDSALYLCASSLQGQPRGNTIYFGEGSWLTVV.

This clone has just one count. The chain recombines TRBV7-3 with TRBJ1-1, with D possibly TRBD1 on 5 matching bases. Between the trimmed V and J ends, which lost 4 bases and 4 bases, there was a span of 19 bases. The CDR3 covers 16 residues. Looked up from germline, CDR1 is SGHTA and CDR2 is FQGTGA. CDR3 sequence: CASSSGPPAGGTEAFF. The DNA for the CDR3 is TGTGCCAGCAGCTCGGGACCACCAGCAGGAGGCACTGAAGCTTTCTTT.

This chain connects TRBV4-1 to TRBJ2-1; a weak D match, TRBD1 (6 bases). The CDR3 covers 13 residues. CDR1 is MGHRA, CDR2 YSYEKL, per germline. The V gene lost 4 bases and the J gene lost 9 bases, with 13 bases spanning the gap. This CDR3 reads CASSPLPGAEQFF. CDR3 DNA sequence: TGCGCCAGCAGCCCGCTCCCAGGGGCTGAGCAGTTCTTC.

This chain joins TRBV7-3 and TRBJ2-3, with 7 bases fitting TRBD2. The trim removed 5 bases at V and 2 bases at J, leaving 4 bases unmatched. The CDR3 totals 14 residues. Germline CDR1 reads SGHTA; CDR2 reads FQGTGA. CDR3 DNA: TGTGCCAGCAGCCCGACTAGCCCCACAGATACGCAGTATTTT. This translates into CASSPTSPTDTQYF.

The chain is built from TRBV5-4 and TRBJ1-1; D remains ambiguous. Germline CDR1 SGHNT, CDR2 YYREEE (reference sequence). The CDR3 sequence is 14 residues long. Trimming cost V 4 bases and J 1 base, with 11 bases left between them. The DNA of the CDR3 is TGTGCCAGCAGCCTGGACGTGGGGAACACTGAAGCTTTCTTT. Amino acid sequence: CASSLDVGNTEAFF.